One sample yielded the 5 T cell receptor beta chains listed below, sequenced in a study of regulatory T cells in long-lasting Graves disease. The time point was: newly diagnosed GD, antithyroid drugs for less than 3 months. There was RNA extracted from PBMCs, and the TCR library was made from it. Building of the TCR beta libraries involved iRepertoire HTBI primers and Arm-PCR of CDR3 regions. Via MiXCR, TCRdb re-called the multiplex PCR reads, giving one row per CDR3 protein. The sample has 400,000 to 500,000 distinct CDR3 sequences; about 15% are singletons. This same sample was also part of a study on T cells in Graves' hyperthyroidism and ophthalmopathy.

The input for sequencing was peripheral blood mononuclear cells (PBMCs), taken at new diagnosis, from a patient treated with antithyroid drugs. These receptors all come from a woman aged 40 to 50 with Graves disease.

This clonotype was recorded many times. The chain joins TRBV6-2 or TRBV6-3 to TRBJ2-2; the D gene is possibly TRBD2 (5 bases). CDR1 and CDR2 from the germline V gene are MNHEY and SVGEGT. The V gene lost 2 bases and the J gene lost 3 bases, with 10 bases spanning the gap. The CDR3 is 15 residues long. Here the CDR3 reads CASSYDRDDTGELFF. CDR3 DNA: TGTGCCAGCAGTTACGATCGGGATGACACCGGGGAGCTGTTTTTT.

This clonotype was observed at least ten times. The chain combines TRBV14 with TRBJ1-4; 10 bases line up with TRBD1. The CDR3 spans 17 residues. V was clipped by 1 base and J by 8 bases; unmatched bases: 10. The V gene's germline CDR1 is SGHDN and CDR2 FVKESK. The CDR3 bases are TGTGCCAGCAGCCAAGTTCGGACAGGGGGGAATCGAGAAAAACTGTTTTTT. Encoded protein: CASSQVRTGGNREKLFF. Full variable domain (missing parts from reference TRBV14 and TRBJ1-4): EAGVTQFPSHSVIEKGQTVTLRCDPISGHDNLYWYRRVMGKEIKFLLHFVKESKQDESGMPNNRFLAERTGGTYSTLKVQPAELEDSGVYFCASSQVRTGGNREKLFFGSGTQLSVL.

This clonotype was recorded many times. The chain carries TRBV11-2 and TRBJ2-7, with unresolved D. The CDR3 totals 11 residues. Per germline, CDR1 SGHAT and CDR2 FQNNGV. Trimming shortened V by 6 bases and J by 3 bases, and 6 bases separated the two germline ends. The CDR3 here is CASSKHYEQYF. DNA of the CDR3: TGTGCCAGCAGTAAACACTACGAGCAGTACTTC.

The chain joins TRBV2 to TRBJ2-7; 13 positions agree with TRBD2. The J call may not be correct, given that the DNA end is closer to TRBJ2-1. CDR1 and CDR2 from the germline V gene are SNHLY and FYNNEI. The CDR3 consists of 15 residues. The CDR3 nucleotides are TGTGCCAGCAGTGGGGGACTAGCGGGACAAAATGAGCAGTTCTTC. Its translation is CASSGGLAGQNEQFF.

V usage is TRBV28 and J usage is TRBJ2-1; 7 bases are a match to TRBD1. Germline loops: CDR1 MDHEN, CDR2 SYDVKM. This CDR3 has 16 amino acids. The trim removed 0 bases at V and 5 bases at J, leaving 7 bases unmatched. CDR3 in DNA: TGTGCCAGCAGTTTATGGACCGGGACAGCGGACAATGAGCAGTTCTTC. This sequence encodes CASSLWTGTADNEQFF. Looking up the rest from reference TRBV28 and TRBJ2-1 gives the full variable domain: DVKVTQSSRYLVKRTGEKVFLECVQDMDHENMFWYRQDPGLGLRLIYFSYDVKMKEKGDIPEGYSVSREKKERFSLILESASTNQTSMYLCASSLWTGTADNEQFFGPGTRLTVL.